This T cell receptor (beta chain) is from a study of blood T cell repertoires in COVID-19. Study information: Both acute and convalescent COVID-19 samples were obtained from the United States, Italy and Spain. Sample material is recorded as cDNA or gDNA derived from T cells, B-cell-depleted T cells, or PBMCs.

Authors' processing steps: Researchers report that nucleated cell counts were estimated from reference gene primer amplification. The protocol was immunoSEQ multiplex PCR, while the TCRdb copy is restricted to in-frame clones and leaves out a portion. V, J and clone size are those of that table, while D and trimming were read from the DNA. The table shows about 240,000 clones, with around 79% occurring only once. The V and J ends lost 6 bases and 5 bases respectively, with 13 bases between them. CDR3 length: 13 residues. This clonotype originated in a woman of 80 years or more with acute or convalescent COVID-19. The V call is TRBV12-3 or TRBV12-4, the J call TRBJ2-5; no clear D. Sequencing used peripheral blood. The CDR3 reads CASSPVLSETQYF. In DNA, the CDR3 is TGTGCCAGCAGCCCTGTTCTCTCTGAGACCCAGTACTTC.